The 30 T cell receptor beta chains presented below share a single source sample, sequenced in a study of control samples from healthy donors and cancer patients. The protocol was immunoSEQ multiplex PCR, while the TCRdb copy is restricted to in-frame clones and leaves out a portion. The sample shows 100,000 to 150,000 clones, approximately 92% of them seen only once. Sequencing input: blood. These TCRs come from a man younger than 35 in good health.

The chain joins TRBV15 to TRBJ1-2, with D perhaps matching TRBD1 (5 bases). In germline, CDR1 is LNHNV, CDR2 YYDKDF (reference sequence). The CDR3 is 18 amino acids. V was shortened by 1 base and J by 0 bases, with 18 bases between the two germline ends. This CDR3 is CATSRGVDIALSNYGYTF. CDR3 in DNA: TGTGCCACCAGCAGAGGGGTGGACATAGCCCTTTCTAACTATGGCTACACCTTC.

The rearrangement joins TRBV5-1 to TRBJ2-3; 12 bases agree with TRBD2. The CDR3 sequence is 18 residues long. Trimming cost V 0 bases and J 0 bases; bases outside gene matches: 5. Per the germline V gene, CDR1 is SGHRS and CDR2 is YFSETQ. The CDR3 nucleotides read TGCGCCAGCAGCTTGGTCTTACTAGCGGGGGGCAGCACAGATACGCAGTATTTT. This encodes CASSLVLLAGGSTDTQYF.

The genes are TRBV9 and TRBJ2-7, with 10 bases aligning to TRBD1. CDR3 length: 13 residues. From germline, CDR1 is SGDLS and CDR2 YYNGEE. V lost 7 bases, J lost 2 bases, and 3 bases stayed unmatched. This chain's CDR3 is CASAGQGAYEQYF. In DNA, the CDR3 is TGTGCCAGCGCCGGACAGGGGGCCTACGAGCAGTACTTC.

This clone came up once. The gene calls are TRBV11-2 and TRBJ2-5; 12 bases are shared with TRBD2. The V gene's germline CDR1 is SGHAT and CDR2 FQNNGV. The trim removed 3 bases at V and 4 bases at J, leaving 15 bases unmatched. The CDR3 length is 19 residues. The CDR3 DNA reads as TGTGCCAGCAGCTTCACTAGCGGGGGGCCCCTCTTCCCCCCAGAGACCCAGTACTTC. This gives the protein CASSFTSGGPLFPPETQYF.

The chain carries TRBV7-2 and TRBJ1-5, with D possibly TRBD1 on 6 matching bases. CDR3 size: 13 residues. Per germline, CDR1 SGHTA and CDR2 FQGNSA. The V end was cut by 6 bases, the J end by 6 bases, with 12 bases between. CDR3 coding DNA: TGTGCCAGCAGTTCTCAGGGGACTCAGCCCCAGCATTTT. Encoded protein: CASSSQGTQPQHF.

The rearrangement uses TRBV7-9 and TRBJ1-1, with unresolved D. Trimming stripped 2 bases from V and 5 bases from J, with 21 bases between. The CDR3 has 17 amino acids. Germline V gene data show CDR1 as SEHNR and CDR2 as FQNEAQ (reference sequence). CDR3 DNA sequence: TGTGCCAGCAGCTTAAGGAACCCCATGGATCTCCCAACTGAAGCTTTCTTT. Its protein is CASSLRNPMDLPTEAFF.

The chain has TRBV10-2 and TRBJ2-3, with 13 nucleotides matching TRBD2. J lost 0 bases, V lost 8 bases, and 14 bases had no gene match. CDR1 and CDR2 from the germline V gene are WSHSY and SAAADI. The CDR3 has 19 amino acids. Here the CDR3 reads CASGTPPGLAGTSTDTQYF. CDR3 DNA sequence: TGCGCCAGCGGAACCCCACCGGGACTAGCGGGGACTAGCACAGATACGCAGTATTTT.

The CDR3 coding sequence is TGCGCCAGCAGCTTGGGAGGTCAAGATACGCAGTATTTT. This sequence encodes CASSLGGQDTQYF. The chain combines TRBV5-1 with TRBJ2-3; D ambiguous. The CDR3 is 13 residues long. Trimming removed 0 bases from V and 5 bases from J, with 7 bases in between. Germline V gene lookup returns CDR1 SGHRS and CDR2 YFSETQ.

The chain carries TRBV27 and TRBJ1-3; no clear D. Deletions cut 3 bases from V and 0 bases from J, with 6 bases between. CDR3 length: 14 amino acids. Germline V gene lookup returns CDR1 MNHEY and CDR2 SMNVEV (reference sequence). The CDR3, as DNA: TGTGCCAGCAGTTTGACTCTCTCTGGAAACACCATATATTTT. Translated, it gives CASSLTLSGNTIYF.

The CDR3 nucleotides are TGTGCCAGTAGTCCACAAGGGACCAAGGGCCACGAGCAGTACTTC. This codes for CASSPQGTKGHEQYF. The chain uses TRBV19 and TRBJ2-7; TRBD1 or TRBD2 may be the D gene (5 bases each). Per the germline V gene, CDR1 is LNHDA and CDR2 is SQIVND (reference sequence). V lost 5 bases, J lost 5 bases, and 19 bases lay in between. This CDR3 spans 15 amino acids.

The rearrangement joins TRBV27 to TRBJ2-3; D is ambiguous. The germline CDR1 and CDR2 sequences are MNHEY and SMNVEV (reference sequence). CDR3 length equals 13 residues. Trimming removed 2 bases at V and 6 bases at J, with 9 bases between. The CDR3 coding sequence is TGTGCCAGCAGTTTACAGAATGATGATACGCAGTATTTT. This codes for CASSLQNDDTQYF.

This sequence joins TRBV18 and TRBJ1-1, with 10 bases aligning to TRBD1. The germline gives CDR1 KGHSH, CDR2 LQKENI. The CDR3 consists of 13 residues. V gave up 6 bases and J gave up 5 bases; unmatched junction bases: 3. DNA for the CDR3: TGTGCCAGCTCCGACAGGGGGCTAACTGAAGCTTTCTTT. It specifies CASSDRGLTEAFF. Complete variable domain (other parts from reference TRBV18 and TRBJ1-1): NAGVMQNPRHLVRRRGQEARLRCSPMKGHSHVYWYRQLPEEGLKFMVYLQKENIIDESGMPKERFSAEFPKEGPSILRIQQVVRGDSAAYFCASSDRGLTEAFFGQGTRLTVV.

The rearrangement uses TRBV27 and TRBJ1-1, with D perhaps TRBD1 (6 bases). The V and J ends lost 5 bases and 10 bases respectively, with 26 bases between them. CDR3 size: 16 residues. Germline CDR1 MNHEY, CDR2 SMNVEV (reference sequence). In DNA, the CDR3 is TGTGCCAGCAGTGACTACCGGGGGCCTAAAGGGGTGGGAGCTTTCTTT. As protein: CASSDYRGPKGVGAFF.

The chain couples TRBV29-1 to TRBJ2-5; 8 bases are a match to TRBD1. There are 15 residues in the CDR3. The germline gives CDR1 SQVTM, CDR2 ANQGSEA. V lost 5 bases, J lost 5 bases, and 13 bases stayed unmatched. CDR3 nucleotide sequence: TGCAGCGTTCCTCCTGGGCGGGACAGGTCTGAGACCCAGTACTTC. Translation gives CSVPPGRDRSETQYF.

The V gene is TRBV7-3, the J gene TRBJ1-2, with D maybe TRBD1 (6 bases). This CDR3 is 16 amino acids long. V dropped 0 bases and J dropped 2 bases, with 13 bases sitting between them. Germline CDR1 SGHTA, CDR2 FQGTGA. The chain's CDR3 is CASSLTGGSDNYGYTF. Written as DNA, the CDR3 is TGTGCCAGCAGCTTAACGGGGGGCAGCGACAACTATGGCTACACCTTC.

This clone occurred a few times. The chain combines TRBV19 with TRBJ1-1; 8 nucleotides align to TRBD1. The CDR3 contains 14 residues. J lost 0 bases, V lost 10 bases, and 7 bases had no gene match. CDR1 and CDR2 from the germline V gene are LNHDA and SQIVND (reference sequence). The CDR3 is CATRDRSMNTEAFF. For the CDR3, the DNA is TGTGCCACAAGGGACAGGTCGATGAACACTGAAGCTTTCTTT.

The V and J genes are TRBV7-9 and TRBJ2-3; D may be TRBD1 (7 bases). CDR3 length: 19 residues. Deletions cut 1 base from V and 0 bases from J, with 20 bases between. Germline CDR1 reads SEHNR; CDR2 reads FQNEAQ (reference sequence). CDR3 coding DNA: TGTGCCAGCAGCTTAGAGGGCAGGAGGGGGCCTACTAGCACAGATACGCAGTATTTT. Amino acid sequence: CASSLEGRRGPTSTDTQYF.

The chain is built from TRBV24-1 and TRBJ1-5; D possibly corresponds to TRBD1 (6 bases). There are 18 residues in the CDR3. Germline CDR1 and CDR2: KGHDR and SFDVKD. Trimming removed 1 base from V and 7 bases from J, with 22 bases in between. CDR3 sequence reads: CATSDFLPGQRDWQPQHF. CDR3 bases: TGTGCCACCAGTGATTTTCTCCCTGGACAGAGGGATTGGCAGCCCCAGCATTTT.

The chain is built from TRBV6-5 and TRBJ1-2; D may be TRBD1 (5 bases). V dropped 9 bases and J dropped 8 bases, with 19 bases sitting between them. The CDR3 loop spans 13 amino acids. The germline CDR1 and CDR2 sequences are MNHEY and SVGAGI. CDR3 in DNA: TGTGCCAGTACAGGATTTCGTCGTTCCGGCTACACCTTC. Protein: CASTGFRRSGYTF.

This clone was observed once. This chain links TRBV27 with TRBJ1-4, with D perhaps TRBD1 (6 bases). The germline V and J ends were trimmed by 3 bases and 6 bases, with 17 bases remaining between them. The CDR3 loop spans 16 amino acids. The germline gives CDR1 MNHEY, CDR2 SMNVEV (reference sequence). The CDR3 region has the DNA TGTGCCAGCAGTTTTATCGGGGGCGGAGGGTATGAAAAACTGTTTTTT. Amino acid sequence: CASSFIGGGGYEKLFF.

In nucleotides, the CDR3 is TGTGCCTGGAGTCCGGGGGGGTACAATGAGCAGTTCTTC. It translates to CAWSPGGYNEQFF. This chain connects TRBV30 to TRBJ2-1; 8 nucleotides line up with TRBD2. This CDR3 contains 13 residues. Germline values: CDR1 GTSNPN, CDR2 SVGIG (reference sequence). With 2 bases clipped from V and 4 bases from J, the junction kept 1 base outside the gene matches.

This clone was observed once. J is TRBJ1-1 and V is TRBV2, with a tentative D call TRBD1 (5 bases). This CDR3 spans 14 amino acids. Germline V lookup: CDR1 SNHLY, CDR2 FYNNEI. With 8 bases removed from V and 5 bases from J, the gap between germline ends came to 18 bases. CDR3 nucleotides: TGTGCCAGCGGGGGACGACAGAGGAATACTGAAGCTTTCTTT. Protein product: CASGGRQRNTEAFF.

CDR3 in amino acids: CASSLGLNSPLHF. CDR3 in DNA: TGTGCCAGCAGCTTAGGTCTCAATTCACCCCTCCACTTT. The chain joins TRBV7-3 to TRBJ1-6; no clear D. CDR1 and CDR2 from the germline V gene are SGHTA and FQGTGA. Trimming took off 2 bases at V and 7 bases at J, with 6 bases between the two ends. The CDR3 covers 13 residues.

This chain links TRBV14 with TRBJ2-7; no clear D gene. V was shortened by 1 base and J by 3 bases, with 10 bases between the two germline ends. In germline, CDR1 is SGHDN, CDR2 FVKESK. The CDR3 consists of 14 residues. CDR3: CASSQGLRNYEQYF. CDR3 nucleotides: TGTGCCAGCAGCCAAGGTTTGAGAAACTACGAGCAGTACTTC.

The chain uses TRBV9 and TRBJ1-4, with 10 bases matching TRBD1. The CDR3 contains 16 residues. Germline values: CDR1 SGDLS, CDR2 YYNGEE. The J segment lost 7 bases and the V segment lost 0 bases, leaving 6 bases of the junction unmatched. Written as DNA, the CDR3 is TGTGCCAGCAGCGTAGAGGACGGACAGGGGGGTGAAAAACTGTTTTTT. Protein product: CASSVEDGQGGEKLFF.

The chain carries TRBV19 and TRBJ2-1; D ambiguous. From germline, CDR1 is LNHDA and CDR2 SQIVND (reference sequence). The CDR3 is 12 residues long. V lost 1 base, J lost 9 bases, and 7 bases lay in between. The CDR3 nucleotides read TGTGCCAGTAGTATAGCAGGTCGTGAGCAGTTCTTC. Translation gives CASSIAGREQFF.

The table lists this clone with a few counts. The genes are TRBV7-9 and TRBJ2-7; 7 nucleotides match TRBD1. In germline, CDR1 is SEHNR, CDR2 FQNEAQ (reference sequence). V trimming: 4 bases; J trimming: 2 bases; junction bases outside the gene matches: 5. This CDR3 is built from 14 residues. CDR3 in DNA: TGTGCCAGCAGCTCCCTGACAGGGCCCTACGAGCAGTACTTC. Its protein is CASSSLTGPYEQYF.

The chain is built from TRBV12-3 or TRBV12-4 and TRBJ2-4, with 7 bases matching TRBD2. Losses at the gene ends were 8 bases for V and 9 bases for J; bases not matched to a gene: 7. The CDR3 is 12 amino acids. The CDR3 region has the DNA TGTGCCAGCGGACTAGAGTCCGGCATTCAGTACTTC. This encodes CASGLESGIQYF.

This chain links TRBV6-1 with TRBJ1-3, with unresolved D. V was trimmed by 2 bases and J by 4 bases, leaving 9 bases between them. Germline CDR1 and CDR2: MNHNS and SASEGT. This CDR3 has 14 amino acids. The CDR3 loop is CASSEMWQGNTIYF. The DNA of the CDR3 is TGTGCCAGCAGTGAAATGTGGCAGGGAAACACCATATATTTT.

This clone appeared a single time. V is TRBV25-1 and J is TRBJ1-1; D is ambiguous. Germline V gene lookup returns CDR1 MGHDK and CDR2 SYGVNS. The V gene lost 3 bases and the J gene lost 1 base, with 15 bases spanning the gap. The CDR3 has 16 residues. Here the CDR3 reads CASSELGGRTNTEAFF. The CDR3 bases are TGTGCCAGCAGTGAGTTGGGAGGACGGACGAACACTGAAGCTTTCTTT.